Shown below are 10 T cell receptor beta chains from a single sample sequenced in a study of Graves' ophthalmopathy and Graves' hyperthyroidism. Amplification of the TCR beta CDR3 regions used RNA transcripts (as template). The library came from an HTBI-primed first-round RT-PCR and a second-round multiplex PCR. MiXCR was run by TCRdb on the multiplex PCR reads, yielding one entry per CDR3 protein. The repertoire holds about 200,000 distinct CDR3 sequences, with 29% as singletons. Sequencing was performed on peripheral blood. Receptor source: a middle-aged man with Graves' ophthalmopathy.

The V call is TRBV27, the J call TRBJ1-5, with TRBD1 matching 7 bases. The CDR3 loop spans 12 amino acids. CDR1 and CDR2 from the germline V gene are MNHEY and SMNVEV (reference sequence). V was clipped by 4 bases and J by 9 bases; unmatched bases: 3. The CDR3 region is CASSSQGVPQHF. The CDR3 DNA follows: TGTGCCAGCAGTTCCCAGGGGGTGCCCCAGCATTTT.

CDR3 in DNA: TGTGCCAGCAGTTCACCTCTCACAGGGGCGTCCTCCTACGAGCAGTACTTC. Its translation: CASSSPLTGASSYEQYF. The J gene is TRBJ2-7, the V gene TRBV6-5; TRBD1 matches at 7 bases. The CDR3 has 17 residues. Germline CDR1 is MNHEY and CDR2 is SVGAGI. Trimming cost V 4 bases and J 0 bases; bases outside gene matches: 12.

This clonotype was seen many times. This chain links TRBV18 with TRBJ1-2; D unclear. Trimming left V 2 bases short and J 1 base short, with 5 bases between. The CDR3 length is 13 residues. Per the germline V gene, CDR1 is KGHSH and CDR2 is LQKENI. CDR3 protein: CASSPGVNYGYTF. For the CDR3, the DNA is TGTGCCAGCTCACCAGGAGTTAACTATGGCTACACCTTC.

This clonotype has a count of ten or more. The chain has TRBV28 and TRBJ2-5, with D perhaps TRBD2 (5 bases). V was clipped by 3 bases and J by 4 bases, with 15 bases between them. The CDR3 runs 15 residues. Germline CDR1 reads MDHEN; CDR2 reads SYDVKM. CDR3 loop: CASSFRERRRETQYF. CDR3 DNA: TGTGCCAGCAGTTTTAGGGAGCGCCGGCGAGAGACCCAGTACTTC.

This clonotype has at least ten counts. This chain joins TRBV6-2 or TRBV6-3 and TRBJ2-2; a possible D gene is TRBD2 (6 bases). The germline V gene has CDR1 MNHEY and CDR2 SVGEGT. V gave up 6 bases and J gave up 4 bases, with 9 bases separating them. The CDR3 loop spans 13 amino acids. This CDR3 reads CASRAGFTGELFF. The CDR3 DNA reads as TGTGCCAGCAGGGCGGGGTTCACCGGGGAGCTGTTTTTT.

This clonotype was seen ten or more times. The chain couples TRBV6-4 to TRBJ2-2; 10 nucleotides line up with TRBD2. V lost 5 bases to trimming and J lost 5 bases; unmatched junction nucleotides: 8. The CDR3 has 16 residues. Germline values: CDR1 MRHNA, CDR2 SNTAGT. CDR3 in DNA: TGTGCCAGCAGTAGGCTAGCGGGAGATGAAACCGGGGAGCTGTTTTTT. Translation: CASSRLAGDETGELFF.

In its sample, this clonotype was seen many times. The rearrangement links TRBV28 to TRBJ2-5; TRBD2 matches at 11 bases. CDR3 size: 15 residues. The V segment lost 6 bases and the J segment 4 bases; nucleotides outside the gene matches: 7. The germline CDR1 and CDR2 sequences are MDHEN and SYDVKM. CDR3 loop: CASRAGLAELETQYF. The CDR3 DNA reads as TGTGCCAGCAGGGCGGGACTAGCGGAGCTAGAGACCCAGTACTTC.

This clonotype occurred many times. This chain joins TRBV28 and TRBJ1-5; tentatively, D is TRBD1 (5 bases). Germline V gene data show CDR1 as MDHEN and CDR2 as SYDVKM. V lost 1 base and J 6 bases, leaving 16 bases between the germline ends. There are 16 residues in the CDR3. The chain's CDR3 is CASSLSTGHSFQPQHF. The DNA for the CDR3 is TGTGCCAGCAGTTTATCTACCGGACATTCCTTTCAGCCCCAGCATTTT. Complete variable domain (other parts from reference TRBV28 and TRBJ1-5): DVKVTQSSRYLVKRTGEKVFLECVQDMDHENMFWYRQDPGLGLRLIYFSYDVKMKEKGDIPEGYSVSREKKERFSLILESASTNQTSMYLCASSLSTGHSFQPQHFGDGTRLSIL.

V gene TRBV6-2 or TRBV6-3 combines with J gene TRBJ1-2; 8 bases fit TRBD1. V dropped 0 bases and J dropped 4; count of bases not matched to a gene: 1. Germline V gene lookup returns CDR1 MNHEY and CDR2 SVGEGT. This CDR3 region has 14 residues. The CDR3 DNA reads TGTGCCAGCAGTTACTCTGGACAGGGCTATGGCTACACCTTC. Protein: CASSYSGQGYGYTF.

In its sample, this clonotype was seen many times. This rearrangement joins TRBV6-5 to TRBJ1-2, with 10 bases identical to TRBD1. This CDR3 contains 17 residues. Trimming removed 0 bases from V and 2 bases from J; junction bases left unmatched: 6. Germline V gives CDR1 MNHEY, CDR2 SVGAGI. CDR3 in amino acids: CASSYSPADRGNYGYTF. The CDR3, as DNA: TGTGCCAGCAGTTACTCGCCCGCGGACAGGGGGAACTATGGCTACACCTTC.